The present entry profiles one T cell receptor (beta chain) with its context. Its antigen is currently unknown. This sample was taken from a study of CXCR3-negative and CXCR3-positive naive CD8 T cells. Study context: Roughly 1.5 +/- 0.3 million TRB reads came from each library, giving some 140 million in total. Whole-study findings and limits: In both naive subsets diversity was comparably high, whereas memory CD8+ cells showed much lower diversity. Once cells were cryopreserved, CXCR3 expression went down partly, and most assays used fresh PBMCs.

5' RACE with UMI labels generated the TRB cDNA libraries. Following a re-call of the 5' RACE reads, TCRdb has one entry per CDR3 protein and lacks DNA. The data include about 62,000 distinct CDR3 sequences; the top ten clones carry 4.3%. Sequencing was carried out using naive CXCR3- CD8+ T cells from blood. The subset is: CD45RO-CCR7+CD27+CD95- naive CD8+ T cells lacking CXCR3 (TNR3-). The receptor comes from a human donor in good health. Some clones in this sample may be carry-over from other donors' samples.

CDR3: CSVEDWGQGRTEAFF. The chain has TRBV29-1 and TRBJ1-1; TCRdb designates TRBD1, a call that cannot be tested without DNA. The CDR3 totals 15 residues. The germline gives CDR1 SQVTM, CDR2 ANQGSEA.